A single sample gave rise to the 24 T cell receptor beta chains below, sequenced in a study of blood T cell repertoires in COVID-19. Generated by immunoSEQ multiplex PCR, the TCRdb table keeps only in-frame clones and is missing some. Of 150,000 to 160,000 clones listed, 80% to 90% were seen once; the top ten hold about 16%. The source material was peripheral blood. The receptor source for this set is a woman aged 40 to 50 with acute or convalescent COVID-19.

The V and J genes are TRBV7-9 and TRBJ2-2; 7 positions agree with TRBD2. The CDR3 is 16 amino acids. The V segment lost 5 bases and the J segment 5 bases; nucleotides outside the gene matches: 11. The germline CDR1 and CDR2 sequences are SEHNR and FQNEAQ (reference sequence). Here the CDR3 DNA reads TGTGCCAGCAGCGAATCTCCCGGGACTATAACCGGGGAGCTGTTTTTT. Translating gives CASSESPGTITGELFF.

This chain links TRBV6-5 with TRBJ2-3; 9 bases match TRBD2. The germline CDR1 and CDR2 sequences are MNHEY and SVGAGI. V was clipped by 6 bases and J by 0 bases; unmatched bases: 4. CDR3 length: 15 amino acids. CDR3 bases: TGTGCCAGCAGGGCCGGGACTAGCAGCACAGATACGCAGTATTTT. Its protein is CASRAGTSSTDTQYF.

The rearrangement links TRBV7-9 to TRBJ2-3, with TRBD2 matching over 10 bases. Trimming cost V 5 bases and J 4 bases; bases outside gene matches: 18. The CDR3 contains 19 residues. In germline, CDR1 is SEHNR, CDR2 FQNEAQ (reference sequence). CDR3 DNA sequence: TGTGCCAGCAGCCCATGGTCCAGCGGGGGGGCCCTTTCCTCAGATACGCAGTATTTT. It yields the protein CASSPWSSGGALSSDTQYF.

This clone has a single count. J is TRBJ1-4 and V is TRBV28; 7 bases are shared with TRBD1. This CDR3 is built from 15 residues. V lost 5 bases and J lost 4; bases outside the gene matches: 7. Germline V gene data show CDR1 as MDHEN and CDR2 as SYDVKM. This CDR3 is CASSLGGQLNEKLFF. The CDR3 DNA reads as TGTGCCAGCAGTCTAGGGGGACAGCTTAATGAAAAACTGTTTTTT.

The chain links TRBV13 to TRBJ2-2; the D gene is possibly TRBD1 (6 bases). Trimming pared 5 bases from V and 0 bases from J, leaving 19 bases between. From germline, CDR1 is PRHDT and CDR2 FYEKMQ (reference sequence). This CDR3 comprises 18 residues. CDR3 sequence: CASSPLGAGETNTGELFF. The CDR3 region has the DNA TGTGCCAGCAGCCCCCTTGGGGCAGGGGAAACGAACACCGGGGAGCTGTTTTTT.

The V gene is TRBV28, the J gene TRBJ2-6, with TRBD1 as a possible D gene (6 bases). CDR1 is MDHEN, CDR2 SYDVKM, per germline. Between the trimmed V and J ends, which lost 7 bases and 3 bases, there was a span of 10 bases. The CDR3 is 14 amino acids. In DNA, the CDR3 is TGTGCCAGCACCAGGGGAGATGGGGCCAACGTCCTGACTTTC. Translating gives CASTRGDGANVLTF.

This clone was observed a single time. V and J are TRBV6-5 and TRBJ2-5; perhaps TRBD1 as D (6 bases). The CDR3 sequence is 13 residues long. Germline V CDR1 and CDR2: MNHEY, SVGAGI. CDR3 nucleotide sequence: TGTGGGACTTACAGGGCGGGTCAAGAGACCCAGTACTTC. Translating it yields CGTYRAGQETQYF.

The rearrangement links TRBV7-2 to TRBJ2-5; TRBD1 might be the D (7 bases). The length of the CDR3 is 15 residues. Trimming took off 1 base at V and 4 bases at J, with 13 bases between the two ends. CDR1 and CDR2 (germline): SGHTA, FQGNSA. CDR3 nucleotide sequence: TGTGCCAGCAGCTTAGGCGGAGGGGGCGGAGAGACCCAGTACTTC. Amino acid sequence: CASSLGGGGGETQYF.

This clone was counted once. This chain joins TRBV18 and TRBJ1-1, with D unclear. This CDR3 has 19 amino acids. From germline, CDR1 is KGHSH and CDR2 LQKENI. Trimming shortened V by 2 bases and J by 5 bases, and 27 bases separated the two germline ends. The CDR3 coding sequence is TGTGCCAGCTCACCATTTCGTGAAACGAGGGTCGGACGGGGAACTGAAGCTTTCTTT. Its protein is CASSPFRETRVGRGTEAFF.

This chain uses TRBV18 with TRBJ1-5; D gene uncertain. The CDR3 extends over 13 amino acids. Germline assignment: CDR1 KGHSH and CDR2 LQKENI. Trimming took 6 bases from V and 5 from J, leaving 11 bases between them. CDR3 sequence reads: CASSPLGDQPQHF. The CDR3 DNA reads as TGTGCCAGCTCCCCTTTGGGCGATCAGCCCCAGCATTTT.

The chain recombines TRBV5-4 with TRBJ2-3, with TRBD2 matching over 7 bases. This CDR3 region has 13 residues. V shed 7 bases, J shed 5 bases, and the junction held 7 bases outside the gene matches. Germline V gene lookup returns CDR1 SGHNT and CDR2 YYREEE (reference sequence). CDR3 loop: CASHPGRGDTQYF. The CDR3 DNA follows: TGTGCCAGCCATCCGGGGAGGGGAGATACGCAGTATTTT. Full variable domain (rest looked up from reference TRBV5-4 and TRBJ2-3): ETGVTQSPTHLIKTRGQQVTLRCSSQSGHNTVSWYQQALGQGPQFIFQYYREEENGRGNFPPRFSGLQFPNYSSELNVNALELDDSALYLCASHPGRGDTQYFGPGTRLTVL.

This chain links TRBV19 with TRBJ2-2, with 10 bases fitting TRBD2. The CDR3 has 16 amino acids. V lost 6 bases to trimming and J lost 1 base; unmatched junction nucleotides: 5. Germline V gene data show CDR1 as LNHDA and CDR2 as SQIVND (reference sequence). CDR3: CASSILAGVNTGELFF. Written as DNA, the CDR3 is TGTGCCAGTAGCATTCTAGCGGGAGTGAACACCGGGGAGCTGTTTTTT.

There are many counts of this clone. The V call is TRBV5-6, the J call TRBJ1-4; no definite D call. The ends were cut back, 4 bases at V and 3 bases at J, with 16 bases in the middle. The length of the CDR3 is 16 residues. Germline loops: CDR1 SGHDT, CDR2 YYEEEE. The CDR3 reads CASSTTGVEANEKLFF. Here the CDR3 DNA reads TGTGCCAGCAGCACAACCGGCGTGGAGGCTAATGAAAAACTGTTTTTT.

This chain uses TRBV4-1 with TRBJ2-7; TRBD2 aligns across 8 bases. The V gene's germline CDR1 is MGHRA and CDR2 YSYEKL. Trimming removed 1 base from V and 3 bases from J; junction bases left unmatched: 8. The CDR3 totals 16 residues. The CDR3 DNA is TGCGCCAGCAGCCAAGTTTTGGGACTAGATTACTACGAGCAGTACTTC. Translation gives CASSQVLGLDYYEQYF.

The V gene is TRBV9, the J gene TRBJ1-5; D gene uncertain. The germline V and J ends were trimmed by 2 bases and 5 bases, with 8 bases remaining between them. CDR1 is SGDLS and CDR2 is YYNGEE in the germline V gene. The CDR3 is 13 residues long. The CDR3 DNA is TGTGCCAGCAGCGTCGGGGAGGATCAGCCCCAGCATTTT. Protein sequence: CASSVGEDQPQHF.

The chain recombines TRBV2 with TRBJ1-5; D not resolved. Germline-derived CDR1 and CDR2 are SNHLY and FYNNEI. The V gene lost 2 bases and the J gene lost 9 bases, with 14 bases spanning the gap. The CDR3 is 14 residues long. CDR3 sequence: CASSESRGGAPQHF. The CDR3 DNA follows: TGTGCCAGCAGTGAATCCCGGGGAGGAGCGCCCCAGCATTTT.

V gene TRBV30 combines with J gene TRBJ2-7, with TRBD2 matching 8 bases. The CDR3 totals 15 residues. The J segment lost 4 bases and the V segment lost 4 bases, leaving 12 bases of the junction unmatched. Germline values: CDR1 GTSNPN, CDR2 SVGIG (reference sequence). Written as DNA, the CDR3 is TGTGCCTGGAATGGCGGGAGGACAGTGAATTACGAGCAGTACTTC. Its translation: CAWNGGRTVNYEQYF.

This sequence joins TRBV7-9 and TRBJ2-5; 9 bases line up with TRBD1. J lost 3 bases, V lost 1 base, and 0 bases had no gene match. Germline-derived CDR1 and CDR2 are SEHNR and FQNEAQ (reference sequence). The CDR3 runs to 14 residues. CDR3 nucleotide sequence: TGTGCCAGCAGCTTAGGGACAGGGGAAGAGACCCAGTACTTC. Residues: CASSLGTGEETQYF.

This chain connects TRBV5-6 to TRBJ2-6; 11 nucleotides agree with TRBD1. The CDR3 loop spans 19 amino acids. Trimming at V came to 3 bases and at J to 1 base, leaving 9 bases not matched to a gene. Germline CDR1 SGHDT, CDR2 YYEEEE. DNA of the CDR3: TGTGCCAGCAGCTCGTGGACAGGGGGCTTATGGTCTGGGGCCAACGTCCTGACTTTC. Amino acid sequence: CASSSWTGGLWSGANVLTF.

The chain carries TRBV7-9 and TRBJ2-1, with D possibly being TRBD1 (6 bases). CDR3 length equals 14 residues. V was clipped by 7 bases and J by 3 bases, with 13 bases between them. Germline CDR1 and CDR2: SEHNR and FQNEAQ (reference sequence). The CDR3 DNA reads TGTGCCAGCATACGACAGGCGAACTACAATGAGCAGTTCTTC. Its translation is CASIRQANYNEQFF. The full variable domain, rest sourced from reference TRBV7-9 and TRBJ2-1, is DTGVSQNPRHKITKRGQNVTFRCDPISEHNRLYWYRQTLGQGPEFLTYFQNEAQLEKSRLLSDRFSAERPKGSFSTLEIQRTEQGDSAMYLCASIRQANYNEQFFGPGTRLTVL.

The chain uses TRBV7-9 and TRBJ1-1; D is perhaps TRBD1 (5 bases). Germline V gene sequence: CDR1 SEHNR, CDR2 FQNEAQ (reference sequence). The CDR3 is made up of 11 amino acids. V was shortened by 7 bases and J by 5 bases, with 8 bases between the two germline ends. The CDR3 loop reads CASMGGTEAFF. CDR3 in DNA: TGTGCCAGCATGGGGGGGACTGAAGCTTTCTTT.

The chain couples TRBV2 to TRBJ2-5; D is ambiguous. V lost 3 bases to trimming and J lost 5 bases, with 13 bases between them. Germline values: CDR1 SNHLY, CDR2 FYNNEI. This CDR3 has 14 amino acids. CDR3 amino acids: CASSDPQATETQYF. The CDR3 bases are TGTGCCAGCAGTGATCCTCAGGCTACGGAGACCCAGTACTTC.

The chain is built from TRBV5-4 and TRBJ1-3; the D gene is possibly TRBD1 (5 bases). CDR3 size: 17 residues. The germline V gene has CDR1 SGHNT and CDR2 YYREEE (reference sequence). With 4 bases removed from V and 1 base from J, the gap between germline ends came to 18 bases. The CDR3 bases are TGTGCCAGCAGCGGGGCCCGCGAAGGCGAGTCTGGAAACACCATATATTTT. Amino acid sequence: CASSGAREGESGNTIYF. The full variable domain, with the rest looked up from reference TRBV5-4 and TRBJ1-3, is ETGVTQSPTHLIKTRGQQVTLRCSSQSGHNTVSWYQQALGQGPQFIFQYYREEENGRGNFPPRFSGLQFPNYSSELNVNALELDDSALYLCASSGAREGESGNTIYFGEGSWLTVV.

The chain employs TRBV4-1 and TRBJ2-1; no definite D call. Per germline, CDR1 MGHRA and CDR2 YSYEKL. The ends were cut back, 0 bases at V and 5 bases at J, with 14 bases in the middle. CDR3 size: 16 residues. Here the CDR3 reads CASSQDRIEENNEQFF. The CDR3 DNA sequence: TGCGCCAGCAGCCAAGACCGTATAGAGGAAAACAATGAGCAGTTCTTC.